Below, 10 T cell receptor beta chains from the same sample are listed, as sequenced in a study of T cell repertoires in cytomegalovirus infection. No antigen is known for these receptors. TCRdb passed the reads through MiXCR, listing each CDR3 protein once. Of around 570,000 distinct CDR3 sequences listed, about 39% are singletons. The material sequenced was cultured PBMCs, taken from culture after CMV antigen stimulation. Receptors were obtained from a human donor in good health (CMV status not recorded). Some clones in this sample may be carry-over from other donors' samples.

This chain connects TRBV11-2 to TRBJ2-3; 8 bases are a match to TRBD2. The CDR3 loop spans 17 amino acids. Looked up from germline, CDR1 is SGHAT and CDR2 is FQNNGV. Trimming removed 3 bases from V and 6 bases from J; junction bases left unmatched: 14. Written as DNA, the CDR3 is TGTGCCAGCAGCTTCCGTAGGGGTCTAGCGGGTGGCGATACGCAGTATTTT. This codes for CASSFRRGLAGGDTQYF.

The CDR3 DNA sequence: TGTGCCAGCAAGCCCCCCGGCGTCGAGCCCCAGCATTTT. It translates to CASKPPGVEPQHF. The chain has TRBV12-3 or TRBV12-4 and TRBJ1-5; D call uncertain. V dropped 7 bases and J dropped 8 bases, with 15 bases sitting between them. CDR3 length equals 13 residues.

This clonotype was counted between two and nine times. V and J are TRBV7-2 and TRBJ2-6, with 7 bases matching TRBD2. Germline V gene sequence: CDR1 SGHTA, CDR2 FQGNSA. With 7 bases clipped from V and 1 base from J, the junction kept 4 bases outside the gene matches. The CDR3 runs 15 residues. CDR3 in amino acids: CASTLGGSGANVLTF. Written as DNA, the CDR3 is TGTGCCAGCACCCTGGGGGGGTCTGGGGCCAACGTCCTGACTTTC.

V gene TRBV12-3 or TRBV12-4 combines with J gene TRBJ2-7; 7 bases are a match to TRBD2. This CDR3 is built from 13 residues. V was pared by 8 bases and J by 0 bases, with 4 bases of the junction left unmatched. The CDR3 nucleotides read TGTGCCAGCCGGCGGGGGACCTCCTACGAGCAGTACTTC. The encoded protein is CASRRGTSYEQYF.

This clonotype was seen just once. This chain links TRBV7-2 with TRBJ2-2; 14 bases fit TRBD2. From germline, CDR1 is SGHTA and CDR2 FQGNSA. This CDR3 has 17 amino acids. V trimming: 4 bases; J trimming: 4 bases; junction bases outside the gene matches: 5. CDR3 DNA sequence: TGTGCCAGCAGCTCCGGACTAGCGGGAGGCGGCACCGGGGAGCTGTTTTTT. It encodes CASSSGLAGGGTGELFF.

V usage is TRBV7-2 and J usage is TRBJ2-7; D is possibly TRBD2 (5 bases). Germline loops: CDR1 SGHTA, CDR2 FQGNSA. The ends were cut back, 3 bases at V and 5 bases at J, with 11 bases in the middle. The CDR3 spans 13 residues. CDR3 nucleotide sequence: TGTGCCAGCAGCTTTGAGAGGGTTAACGAGCAGTACTTC. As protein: CASSFERVNEQYF.

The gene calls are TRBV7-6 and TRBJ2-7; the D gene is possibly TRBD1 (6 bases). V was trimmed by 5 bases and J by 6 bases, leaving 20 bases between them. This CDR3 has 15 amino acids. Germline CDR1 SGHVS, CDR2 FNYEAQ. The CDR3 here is CASSPLLQGSSEQYF. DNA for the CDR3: TGTGCCAGCAGCCCCCTGTTACAGGGTTCGTCCGAGCAGTACTTC.

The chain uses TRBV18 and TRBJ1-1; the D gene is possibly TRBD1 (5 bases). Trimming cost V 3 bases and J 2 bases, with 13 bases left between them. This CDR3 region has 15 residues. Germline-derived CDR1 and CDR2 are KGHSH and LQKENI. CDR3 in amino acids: CASSPEWGLNTEAFF. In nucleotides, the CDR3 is TGTGCCAGCTCACCCGAGTGGGGGTTAAACACTGAAGCTTTCTTT.

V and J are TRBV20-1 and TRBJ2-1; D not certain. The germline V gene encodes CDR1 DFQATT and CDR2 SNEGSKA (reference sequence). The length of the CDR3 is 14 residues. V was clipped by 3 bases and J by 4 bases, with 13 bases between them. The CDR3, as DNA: TGCAGTGCTAGTCTTGGTGGGGATTACAATGAGCAGTTCTTC. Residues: CSASLGGDYNEQFF.

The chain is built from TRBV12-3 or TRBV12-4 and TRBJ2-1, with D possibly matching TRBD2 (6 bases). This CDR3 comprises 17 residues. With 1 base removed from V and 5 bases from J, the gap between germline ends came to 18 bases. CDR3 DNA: TGTGCCAGCAGTTTAGGGTCAGGCGGGACGGGTCACAATGAGCAGTTCTTC. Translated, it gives CASSLGSGGTGHNEQFF.